These 26 T cell receptor beta chains came from one sample sequenced in a study of blood T cell repertoires in COVID-19. Profiling relied on immunoSEQ multiplex PCR, and the TCRdb table lists in-frame clones only, not all of them. The profile covers 150,000 to 180,000 clones, with approximately 80% appearing a single time and over 25% taken by the ten largest. The sequenced material came from peripheral blood. The source is a woman aged 55-70 years with acute or convalescent COVID-19.

This rearrangement joins TRBV29-1 to TRBJ2-5, with 7 bases identical to TRBD1. CDR1 SQVTM and CDR2 ANQGSEA come from the germline V gene. Trimming removed 6 bases from V and 4 bases from J; junction bases left unmatched: 8. The CDR3 contains 13 residues. DNA of the CDR3: TGCAGCGTCACTACAGGGGCCGGAGAGACCCAGTACTTC. Translated: CSVTTGAGETQYF. Full variable domain (remainder filled in from reference TRBV29-1 and TRBJ2-5): SAVISQKPSRDICQRGTSLTIQCQVDSQVTMMFWYRQQPGQSLTLIATANQGSEATYESGFVIDKFPISRPNLTFSTLTVSNMSPEDSSIYLCSVTTGAGETQYFGPGTRLLVL.

The gene calls are TRBV19 and TRBJ1-1; 7 bases line up with TRBD1. Germline CDR1 and CDR2: LNHDA and SQIVND (reference sequence). This CDR3 spans 14 amino acids. V lost 4 bases and J lost 4; bases outside the gene matches: 6. The CDR3 nucleotides read TGTGCCAGTAGTACTTGGACAGGCGGCACTGAAGCTTTCTTT. Protein sequence: CASSTWTGGTEAFF.

This clone was picked up a small number of times. The chain is built from TRBV30 and TRBJ1-5, with D tentatively TRBD1 (5 bases). Trimming left V 0 bases short and J 7 bases short, with 13 bases between. CDR1 and CDR2 from the germline V gene are GTSNPN and SVGIG (reference sequence). The CDR3 sequence is 14 residues long. The CDR3 here is CAWSVGGAGQPQHF. The CDR3 bases are TGTGCCTGGAGTGTAGGTGGGGCCGGACAGCCCCAGCATTTT.

The sample holds a few counts of this clone. The chain employs TRBV10-1 and TRBJ2-4; TRBD1 matches at 7 bases. Germline lookup yields CDR1 WNHNN and CDR2 SYGVQD (reference sequence). The length of the CDR3 is 14 residues. Trimming removed 4 bases from V and 6 bases from J; junction bases left unmatched: 6. As DNA, the CDR3 is TGCGCCAGCAGTGCGGGAAACAGGGGAAACATTCAGTACTTC. Encoded protein: CASSAGNRGNIQYF.

The rearrangement uses TRBV10-1 and TRBJ1-4; possible D gene TRBD1, 5 bases. The CDR3 spans 14 residues. Per the germline V gene, CDR1 is WNHNN and CDR2 is SYGVQD (reference sequence). The V end was cut by 6 bases, the J end by 0 bases, with 8 bases between. The CDR3 here is CASSGGATNEKLFF. The DNA for the CDR3 is TGCGCCAGCAGCGGGGGTGCAACTAATGAAAAACTGTTTTTT.

The J gene is TRBJ1-2, the V gene TRBV18, with D tentatively TRBD1 (5 bases). Germline CDR1 KGHSH, CDR2 LQKENI. This CDR3 spans 13 amino acids. Trimming stripped 2 bases from V and 6 bases from J, with 10 bases between. As DNA, the CDR3 is TGTGCCAGCTCACCAGTAGGGGCAGATGGCTACACCTTC. It yields the protein CASSPVGADGYTF.

The chain recombines TRBV30 with TRBJ1-1; D remains unclear. CDR3 size: 11 residues. Trimming shortened V by 0 bases and J by 6 bases, and 5 bases separated the two germline ends. Looked up from germline, CDR1 is GTSNPN and CDR2 is SVGIG (reference sequence). The CDR3 reads CAWSVQSEAFF. In nucleotides, the CDR3 is TGTGCCTGGAGTGTACAGTCTGAAGCTTTCTTT.

The genes are TRBV6-5 and TRBJ1-1; 10 positions match TRBD1. Unmatched junction bases numbered 3, after V lost 7 bases and J lost 4 bases. The CDR3 spans 13 residues. Germline V gene sequence: CDR1 MNHEY, CDR2 SVGAGI. CDR3 in amino acids: CASTWTGGTEAFF. CDR3 DNA sequence: TGTGCCAGCACGTGGACAGGGGGCACTGAAGCTTTCTTT.

The rearrangement links TRBV7-8 to TRBJ2-1; 9 bases match TRBD1. Trimming cost V 6 bases and J 9 bases; bases outside gene matches: 9. CDR3 length: 14 residues. Germline CDR1 and CDR2: SGHVS and FQNEAQ. CDR3 residues: CASSPLDRGVEQFF. The CDR3 DNA reads TGTGCCAGCAGTCCCCTCGACAGGGGGGTTGAGCAGTTCTTC.

As regards this clone: This same CDR3 is encoded by further DNA sequences in the sample. The chain joins TRBV18 to TRBJ1-2; the D gene is possibly TRBD1 (6 bases). The CDR3 has 13 amino acids. Germline loops: CDR1 KGHSH, CDR2 LQKENI. The ends were cut back, 5 bases at V and 3 bases at J, with 10 bases in the middle. CDR3 sequence reads: CASSSGGDYGYTF. The CDR3 nucleotides are TGTGCCAGCTCATCTGGGGGCGACTATGGCTACACCTTC.

The chain couples TRBV12-5 to TRBJ1-1; perhaps TRBD1 as D (5 bases). Per the germline V gene, CDR1 is LGHNT and CDR2 is FRNRAP. V was trimmed by 6 bases and J by 5 bases, leaving 10 bases between them. The CDR3 is 12 amino acids. Here the CDR3 DNA reads TGTGCTAGTGGCATGGGGGGAACTGAAGCTTTCTTT. Translated: CASGMGGTEAFF.

With respect to this clone: Other DNA sequences in the sample encode the same CDR3. This chain joins TRBV5-1 and TRBJ1-1; TRBD1 aligns across 11 bases. CDR3 length: 14 amino acids. V lost 3 bases and J lost 5; bases outside the gene matches: 3. Per germline, CDR1 SGHRS and CDR2 YFSETQ. The CDR3 is CASSSGTGGTEAFF. For the CDR3, the DNA is TGCGCCAGCAGCTCCGGGACAGGGGGGACTGAAGCTTTCTTT.

This chain links TRBV27 with TRBJ2-7; possibly TRBD1 for D (5 bases). This CDR3 has 13 amino acids. The germline CDR1 and CDR2 sequences are MNHEY and SMNVEV (reference sequence). The V end lost 8 bases, the J end lost 6 bases, and 17 bases lay between the germline ends. This CDR3 is CASQGKGLGEQYV. CDR3 sequence (DNA): TGTGCCAGCCAGGGTAAAGGGTTGGGCGAGCAGTACGTC.

Notes on this clone: Other DNA sequences within the sample encode an identical CDR3. The chain employs TRBV7-9 and TRBJ1-5; D might be TRBD1 (5 bases). With 1 base removed from V and 2 bases from J, the gap between germline ends came to 6 bases. The CDR3 runs 14 residues. The germline gives CDR1 SEHNR, CDR2 FQNEAQ (reference sequence). This CDR3 is CASSLGGGNQPQHF. The CDR3 coding sequence is TGTGCCAGCAGCTTAGGGGGGGGCAATCAGCCCCAGCATTTT. Full variable domain (outside the CDR3, taken from reference TRBV7-9 and TRBJ1-5): DTGVSQNPRHKITKRGQNVTFRCDPISEHNRLYWYRQTLGQGPEFLTYFQNEAQLEKSRLLSDRFSAERPKGSFSTLEIQRTEQGDSAMYLCASSLGGGNQPQHFGDGTRLSIL.

This clone was found a few times. J is TRBJ2-1 and V is TRBV7-2; D gene unclear. This CDR3 is 13 amino acids long. V was pared by 5 bases and J by 6 bases, with 11 bases between. CDR1 is SGHTA, CDR2 FQGNSA, per germline. As DNA, the CDR3 is TGTGCCAGCAGCCGCCGGTTCCCCAATGAGCAGTTCTTC. Translating it yields CASSRRFPNEQFF.

The chain is built from TRBV5-1 and TRBJ1-2; TRBD1 is a possible D gene (5 bases). Germline V CDR1 and CDR2: SGHRS, YFSETQ. Trimming left V 4 bases short and J 8 bases short, with 15 bases between. This CDR3 contains 13 residues. CDR3 residues: CASSPQGVGGYTF. The CDR3, as DNA: TGCGCCAGCAGCCCCCAAGGGGTTGGAGGCTACACCTTC.

This clone was found once. V and J are TRBV2 and TRBJ2-2; D is unclear. This CDR3 has 12 residues. Per the germline V gene, CDR1 is SNHLY and CDR2 is FYNNEI. Trimming took off 7 bases at V and 0 bases at J, with 3 bases between the two ends. CDR3 amino acids: CASNSNTGELFF. In DNA, the CDR3 is TGTGCCAGCAACTCGAACACCGGGGAGCTGTTTTTT. Full variable domain (missing parts from reference TRBV2 and TRBJ2-2): EPEVTQTPSHQVTQMGQEVILRCVPISNHLYFYWYRQILGQKVEFLVSFYNNEISEKSEIFDDQFSVERPDGSNFTLKIRSTKLEDSAMYFCASNSNTGELFFGEGSRLTVL.

The rearrangement joins TRBV4-1 to TRBJ1-1, with TRBD1 matching over 9 bases. The CDR3 runs to 16 residues. J gave up 0 bases and V 1 base, and 3 bases lay outside the gene matches. Germline CDR1 reads MGHRA; CDR2 reads YSYEKL. This chain's CDR3 is CASSQGQGVMNTEAFF. CDR3 sequence (DNA): TGCGCCAGCAGCCAAGGACAGGGGGTAATGAACACTGAAGCTTTCTTT.

J is TRBJ2-6 and V is TRBV19; no reliable D call. Per the germline V gene, CDR1 is LNHDA and CDR2 is SQIVND (reference sequence). The V and J ends lost 9 bases and 2 bases respectively, with 17 bases between them. The CDR3 sequence is 16 residues long. The CDR3 DNA sequence: TGTGCCAGCACCCCTATTCCTGCTGCTGGGGCCAACGTCCTGACTTTC. It yields the protein CASTPIPAAGANVLTF.

V gene TRBV18 combines with J gene TRBJ2-4; 7 bases map to TRBD1. The germline V gene has CDR1 KGHSH and CDR2 LQKENI. There are 16 residues in the CDR3. Trimming removed 3 bases from V and 0 bases from J; junction bases left unmatched: 5. The CDR3 nucleotides read TGTGCCAGCTCACCCGGACAGGCTCTAGCCAAAAACATTCAGTACTTC. It specifies CASSPGQALAKNIQYF.

This clone was seen once. The V and J genes are TRBV19 and TRBJ2-3, with D possibly being TRBD2 (6 bases). With 9 bases removed from V and 2 bases from J, the gap between germline ends came to 18 bases. The length of the CDR3 is 15 residues. CDR1 and CDR2 (germline): LNHDA, SQIVND (reference sequence). The CDR3 DNA is TGTGCCAGCCGCCCAACTAGCATCCTCACAGATACGCAGTATTTT. This encodes CASRPTSILTDTQYF.

The J gene is TRBJ1-2, the V gene TRBV28; D is undetermined. Germline lookup yields CDR1 MDHEN and CDR2 SYDVKM. The CDR3 contains 12 residues. With 5 bases removed from V and 7 bases from J, the gap between germline ends came to 11 bases. The CDR3, as DNA: TGTGCCAGCAGTACTTACAGTTCTGGCTACACCTTC. This sequence encodes CASSTYSSGYTF.

The chain joins TRBV29-1 to TRBJ1-4; D is uncertain. V lost 4 bases and J 5 bases, leaving 11 bases between the germline ends. The CDR3 runs to 13 residues. CDR1 is SQVTM, CDR2 ANQGSEA, per germline. The CDR3 here is CSVAPSPNEKLFF. Written as DNA, the CDR3 is TGCAGCGTTGCTCCGTCCCCCAATGAAAAACTGTTTTTT. Full variable domain (remainder filled in from reference TRBV29-1 and TRBJ1-4): SAVISQKPSRDICQRGTSLTIQCQVDSQVTMMFWYRQQPGQSLTLIATANQGSEATYESGFVIDKFPISRPNLTFSTLTVSNMSPEDSSIYLCSVAPSPNEKLFFGSGTQLSVL.

The gene calls are TRBV10-3 and TRBJ1-1; D is undetermined. The germline V gene encodes CDR1 ENHRY and CDR2 SYGVKD. The CDR3 totals 13 residues. V lost 2 bases and J 3 bases, leaving 7 bases between the germline ends. CDR3 in DNA: TGTGCCATCAGTGAGATGTCGGACACTGAAGCTTTCTTT. Its translation is CAISEMSDTEAFF.

This chain links TRBV18 with TRBJ2-1; TRBD2 aligns across 13 bases. Trimming at V came to 4 bases and at J to 7 bases, leaving 4 bases not matched to a gene. There are 15 residues in the CDR3. Germline CDR1 reads KGHSH; CDR2 reads LQKENI. The CDR3 DNA is TGTGCCAGCTCACTGACTAGCGGGGGGTTGAATGAGCAGTTCTTC. It translates to CASSLTSGGLNEQFF.

The V call is TRBV19, the J call TRBJ2-1, with 15 bases that match TRBD2. The CDR3 length is 18 residues. V dropped 1 base and J dropped 4; count of bases not matched to a gene: 5. CDR1 and CDR2 from the germline V gene are LNHDA and SQIVND (reference sequence). The CDR3 region is CASSIGAGTSGGYNEQFF. The DNA for the CDR3 is TGTGCCAGTAGTATAGGAGCCGGGACTAGCGGGGGGTACAATGAGCAGTTCTTC.